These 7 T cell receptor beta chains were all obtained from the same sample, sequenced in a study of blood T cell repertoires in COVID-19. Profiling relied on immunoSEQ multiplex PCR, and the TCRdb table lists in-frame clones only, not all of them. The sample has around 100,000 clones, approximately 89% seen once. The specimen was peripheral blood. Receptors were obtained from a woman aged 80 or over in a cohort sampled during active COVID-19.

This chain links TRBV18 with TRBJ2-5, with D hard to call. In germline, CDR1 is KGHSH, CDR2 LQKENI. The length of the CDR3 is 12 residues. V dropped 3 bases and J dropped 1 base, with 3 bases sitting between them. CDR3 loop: CASSPGQETQYF. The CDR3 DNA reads TGTGCCAGCTCACCCGGCCAAGAGACCCAGTACTTC.

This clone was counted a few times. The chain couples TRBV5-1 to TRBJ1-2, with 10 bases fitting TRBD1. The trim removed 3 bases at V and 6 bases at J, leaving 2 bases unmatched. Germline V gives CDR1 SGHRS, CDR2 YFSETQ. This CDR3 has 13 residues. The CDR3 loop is CASSSTGGDGYTF. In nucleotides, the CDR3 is TGCGCCAGCAGCTCGACAGGGGGCGATGGCTACACCTTC. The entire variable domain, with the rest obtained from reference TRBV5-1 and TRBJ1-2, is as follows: KAGVTQTPRYLIKTRGQQVTLSCSPISGHRSVSWYQQTPGQGLQFLFEYFSETQRNKGNFPGRFSGRQFSNSRSEMNVSTLELGDSALYLCASSSTGGDGYTFGSGTRLTVV.

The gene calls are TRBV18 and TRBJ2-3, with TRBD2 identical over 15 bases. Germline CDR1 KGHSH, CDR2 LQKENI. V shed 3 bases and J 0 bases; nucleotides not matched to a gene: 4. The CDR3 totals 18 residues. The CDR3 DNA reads TGTGCCAGCTCACCTGGACTAGCGGGAGGGGCTAGCACAGATACGCAGTATTTT. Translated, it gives CASSPGLAGGASTDTQYF.

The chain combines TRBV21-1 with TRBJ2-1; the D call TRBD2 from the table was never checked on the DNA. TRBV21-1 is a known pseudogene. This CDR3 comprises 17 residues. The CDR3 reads CASLPPPGTSGYNEQFF. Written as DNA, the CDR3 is TGTGCCAGCCTTCCCCCCCCCGGGACTAGCGGTTACAATGAGCAGTTCTTC.

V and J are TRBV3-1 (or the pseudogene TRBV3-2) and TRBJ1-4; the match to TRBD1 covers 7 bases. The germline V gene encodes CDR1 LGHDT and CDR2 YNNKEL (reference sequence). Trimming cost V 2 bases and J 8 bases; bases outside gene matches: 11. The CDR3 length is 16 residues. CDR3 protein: CASSQFTRGRGEKLFF. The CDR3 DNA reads TGTGCCAGCAGCCAATTCACGAGGGGGCGAGGGGAAAAACTGTTTTTT.

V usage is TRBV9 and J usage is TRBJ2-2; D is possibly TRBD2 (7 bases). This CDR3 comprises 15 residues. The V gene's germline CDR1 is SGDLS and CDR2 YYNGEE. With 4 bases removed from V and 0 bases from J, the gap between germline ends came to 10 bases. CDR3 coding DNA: TGTGCCAGCAGCAGGGGGGGATCGAACACCGGGGAGCTGTTTTTT. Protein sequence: CASSRGGSNTGELFF.

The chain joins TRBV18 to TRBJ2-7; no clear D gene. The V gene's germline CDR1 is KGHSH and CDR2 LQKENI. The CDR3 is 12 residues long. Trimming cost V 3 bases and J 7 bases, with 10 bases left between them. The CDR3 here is CASSPMTREQYF. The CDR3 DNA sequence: TGTGCCAGCTCACCCATGACACGTGAGCAGTACTTC.